There are a few counts of the clone carrying this T cell receptor (beta chain). These data are taken from a study of spatial heterogeneity in lung cancer. Study information: Sequencing consistently turned up more beta-chain sequences than alpha-chain sequences. Averaged across combinations, each unique TCR and UMI pairing appeared more than ten times in raw reads, which were uncorrected.

The time point is: sample taken at primary tumor resection. The authors sequenced whole RNA from tumor, nontumor lung or frozen PBMC without sorting. Samples came from roughly 72 TRACERx patients with untreated early-stage lung cancer. Trimming at V came to 6 bases and at J to 6 bases, leaving 2 bases not matched to a gene. CDR1 SGHAT and CDR2 FQNNGV come from the germline V gene. The CDR3 spans 13 residues. Each molecule of TCR cDNA was tagged with one unique molecular identifier. MiXCR was run by TCRdb on the 5' RACE reads, yielding one entry per CDR3 protein. The top ten clones hold more than 7% of a sample with almost 75,000 distinct CDR3 sequences, roughly 14% of them seen once.

This TCR was sampled from a male donor with early-stage non-small cell lung cancer. This rearrangement joins TRBV11-2 to TRBJ2-1; 10 nucleotides match TRBD2. The sample in question was PBMCs, obtained at surgery. Here the CDR3 reads CASRLAGSNEQFF. The DNA of the CDR3 is TGTGCCAGCAGACTAGCGGGAAGCAATGAGCAGTTCTTC.